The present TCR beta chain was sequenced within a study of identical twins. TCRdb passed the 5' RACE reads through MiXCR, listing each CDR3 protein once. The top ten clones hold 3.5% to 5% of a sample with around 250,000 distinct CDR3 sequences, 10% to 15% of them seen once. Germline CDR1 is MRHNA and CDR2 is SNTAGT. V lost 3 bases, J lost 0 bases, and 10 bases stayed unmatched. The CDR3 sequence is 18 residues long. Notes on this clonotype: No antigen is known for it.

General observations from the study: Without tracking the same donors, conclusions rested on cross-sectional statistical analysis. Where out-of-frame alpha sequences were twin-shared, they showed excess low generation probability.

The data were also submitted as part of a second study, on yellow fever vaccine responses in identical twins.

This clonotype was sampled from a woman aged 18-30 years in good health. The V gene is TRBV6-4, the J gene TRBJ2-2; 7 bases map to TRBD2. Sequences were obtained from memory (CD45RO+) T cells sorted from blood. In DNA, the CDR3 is TGTGCCAGCAGTGAGGCCGGGACTACTGAATCGAACACCGGGGAGCTGTTTTTT. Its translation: CASSEAGTTESNTGELFF.